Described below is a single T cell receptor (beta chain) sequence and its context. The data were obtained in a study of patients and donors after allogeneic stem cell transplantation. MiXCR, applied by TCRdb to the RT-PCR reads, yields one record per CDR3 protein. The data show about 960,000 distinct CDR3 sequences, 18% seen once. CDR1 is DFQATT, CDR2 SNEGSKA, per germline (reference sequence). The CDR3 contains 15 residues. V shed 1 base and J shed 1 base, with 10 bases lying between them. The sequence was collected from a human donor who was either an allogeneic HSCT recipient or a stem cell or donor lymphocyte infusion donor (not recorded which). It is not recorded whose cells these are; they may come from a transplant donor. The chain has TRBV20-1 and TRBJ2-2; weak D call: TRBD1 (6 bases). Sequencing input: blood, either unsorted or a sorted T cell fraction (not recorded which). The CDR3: CSARVSRGNTGELFF. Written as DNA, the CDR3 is TGCAGTGCTAGAGTTAGCAGGGGGAACACCGGGGAGCTGTTTTTT.